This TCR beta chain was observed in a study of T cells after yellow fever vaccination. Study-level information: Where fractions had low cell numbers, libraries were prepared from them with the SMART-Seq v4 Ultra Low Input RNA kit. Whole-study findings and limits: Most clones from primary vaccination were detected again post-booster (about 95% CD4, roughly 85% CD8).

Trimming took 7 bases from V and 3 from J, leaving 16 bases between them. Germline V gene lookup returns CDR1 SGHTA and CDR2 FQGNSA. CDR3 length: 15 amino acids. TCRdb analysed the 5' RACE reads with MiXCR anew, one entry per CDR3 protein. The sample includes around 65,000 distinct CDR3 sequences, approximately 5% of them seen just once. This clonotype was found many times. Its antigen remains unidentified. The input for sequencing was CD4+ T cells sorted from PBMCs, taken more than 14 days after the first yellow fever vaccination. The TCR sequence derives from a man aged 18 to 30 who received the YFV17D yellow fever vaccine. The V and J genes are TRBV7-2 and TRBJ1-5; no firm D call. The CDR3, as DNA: TGTGCCAGCACCACATGGGCAGGCCTCAATCAGCCCCAGCATTTT. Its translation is CASTTWAGLNQPQHF.